What follows are 28 T cell receptor beta chains derived from one specimen sequenced in a study of T cells and copy number aberrations in small-cell lung cancer. Assay: immunoSEQ multiplex PCR; the TCRdb copy retains only in-frame clones and omits some. The data hold more than 9,500 clones, with about 79% observed a single time. The sample taken for sequencing was normal tissue next to the tumor. Receptors were obtained from a man in his sixties with small cell lung cancer.

The V call is TRBV7-6, the J call TRBJ2-7; a weak D match, TRBD2 (6 bases). The V end was cut by 1 base, the J end by 6 bases, with 10 bases between. The V gene's germline CDR1 is SGHVS and CDR2 FNYEAQ. CDR3 size: 13 residues. This CDR3 reads CASSLGEEVEQYF. The CDR3 coding sequence is TGTGCCAGCAGCTTAGGGGAGGAGGTCGAGCAGTACTTC. The full variable domain, with the rest looked up from reference TRBV7-6 and TRBJ2-7, is GAGVSQSPRYKVTKRGQDVALRCDPISGHVSLYWYRQALGQGPEFLTYFNYEAQQDKSGLPNDRFSAERPEGSISTLTIQRTEQRDSAMYRCASSLGEEVEQYFGPGTRLTVT.

The chain has TRBV19 and TRBJ1-2; D call uncertain. Germline V gene sequence: CDR1 LNHDA, CDR2 SQIVND (reference sequence). Trimming left V 5 bases short and J 2 bases short, with 12 bases between. The CDR3 extends over 14 amino acids. The CDR3 DNA is TGTGCCAGTAGTCCATATATCACAAACTATGGCTACACCTTC. This encodes CASSPYITNYGYTF.

This CDR3 is CASSATGVYGYTF. The CDR3 DNA follows: TGTGCCAGCAGTGCAACAGGGGTCTATGGCTACACCTTC. This chain uses TRBV6-1 with TRBJ1-2, with 7 bases aligning to TRBD1. CDR3 length: 13 residues. The germline CDR1 and CDR2 sequences are MNHNS and SASEGT. J was trimmed by 4 bases and V by 4 bases; bases with no gene match: 3.

V and J are TRBV29-1 and TRBJ2-3; D may be TRBD1 or TRBD2 (6 bases each). CDR3 length: 14 residues. Per germline, CDR1 SQVTM and CDR2 ANQGSEA. Trimming cost V 4 bases and J 4 bases, with 15 bases left between them. The CDR3 DNA reads TGCAGCGTTGTATTTTGGAGGGGGGCAGATACGCAGTATTTT. Its translation is CSVVFWRGADTQYF.

The V call is TRBV2, the J call TRBJ2-1, with D possibly TRBD1 on 6 matching bases. Per the germline V gene, CDR1 is SNHLY and CDR2 is FYNNEI. The CDR3 contains 13 residues. Trimming cost V 5 bases and J 4 bases, with 9 bases left between them. Here the CDR3 reads CASSLTGYNEQFF. Written as DNA, the CDR3 is TGTGCCAGCAGTTTGACAGGTTACAATGAGCAGTTCTTC.

The V call is TRBV25-1, the J call TRBJ2-7, with 8 bases identical to TRBD2. The CDR3 is 15 amino acids. The germline CDR1 and CDR2 sequences are MGHDK and SYGVNS. The V and J ends lost 4 bases and 4 bases, in that order; junction bases with no gene match: 9. This CDR3 is CASSGKEAGVYEQYF. CDR3 coding DNA: TGTGCCAGCAGTGGGAAGGAAGCGGGAGTTTACGAGCAGTACTTC.

The chain uses TRBV4-1 and TRBJ2-5, with D uncertain. V was cut by 1 base and J by 5 bases, with 17 bases left in between. This CDR3 is 16 amino acids long. Germline-derived CDR1 and CDR2 are MGHRA and YSYEKL. In DNA form, the CDR3 reads TGCGCCAGCAGCCAAGCCGGCTTTCGGGCCGTCGAGACCCAGTACTTC. Its protein is CASSQAGFRAVETQYF.

Only one count was recorded for this clone. This chain uses TRBV19 with TRBJ1-2; 9 bases agree with TRBD1. CDR3 length: 14 amino acids. V gave up 9 bases and J gave up 1 base; unmatched junction bases: 6. Germline V gives CDR1 LNHDA, CDR2 SQIVND (reference sequence). The CDR3 protein is CASTPGQGNYGYTF. The DNA of the CDR3 is TGTGCCAGCACCCCGGGACAGGGTAACTATGGCTACACCTTC.

The chain recombines TRBV27 with TRBJ2-7; 9 positions match TRBD2. Germline CDR1 and CDR2: MNHEY and SMNVEV (reference sequence). This CDR3 comprises 17 residues. The trim removed 5 bases at V and 4 bases at J, leaving 15 bases unmatched. CDR3 sequence: CASSPPPSGTSPYEQYF. The DNA for the CDR3 is TGTGCCAGCAGTCCCCCTCCATCCGGGACTAGCCCGTACGAGCAGTACTTC.

This rearrangement joins TRBV18 to TRBJ2-1; TRBD2 aligns across 7 bases. This CDR3 is built from 14 residues. Germline V CDR1 and CDR2: KGHSH, LQKENI. V shed 2 bases and J 2 bases; nucleotides not matched to a gene: 0. The CDR3, as DNA: TGTGCCAGCTCACCAAGCGGGGCCTACAATGAGCAGTTCTTC. Encoded protein: CASSPSGAYNEQFF.

The DNA of the CDR3 is TGTGCCAGCAGTTTTCTAGCGGGGGCCTACGAGCAGTACTTC. Amino acid sequence: CASSFLAGAYEQYF. The chain carries TRBV27 and TRBJ2-7; TRBD2 aligns across 10 bases. The V and J ends lost 3 bases and 2 bases, in that order; junction bases with no gene match: 1. Germline-derived CDR1 and CDR2 are MNHEY and SMNVEV (reference sequence). The CDR3 loop spans 14 amino acids.

This chain links TRBV18 with TRBJ2-5; D assignment may be TRBD1 or TRBD2 (5 bases each). The V end was cut by 2 bases, the J end by 5 bases, with 18 bases between. CDR1 and CDR2 (germline): KGHSH, LQKENI. The CDR3 runs 16 residues. The CDR3 DNA reads as TGTGCCAGCTCACCATGGGCAGGCGTAGGGGAGGAGACCCAGTACTTC. Its protein product is CASSPWAGVGEETQYF.

The chain combines TRBV5-1 with TRBJ1-1; D gene ambiguous. Per germline, CDR1 SGHRS and CDR2 YFSETQ. V was cut by 1 base and J by 1 base, with 11 bases left in between. This CDR3 comprises 15 residues. The CDR3 nucleotides are TGCGCCAGCAGCTTGTCGAGGGCGAGGAACACTGAAGCTTTCTTT. Translated: CASSLSRARNTEAFF. Full variable domain (missing parts from reference TRBV5-1 and TRBJ1-1): KAGVTQTPRYLIKTRGQQVTLSCSPISGHRSVSWYQQTPGQGLQFLFEYFSETQRNKGNFPGRFSGRQFSNSRSEMNVSTLELGDSALYLCASSLSRARNTEAFFGQGTRLTVV.

The chain combines TRBV29-1 with TRBJ1-4, with 11 positions matching TRBD1. This CDR3 spans 14 amino acids. Germline CDR1 SQVTM, CDR2 ANQGSEA. After removal of 6 bases from V and 7 bases from J, the junction contained 7 bases not matched to a gene. CDR3 residues: CSVLTGTGGEKLFF. Written as DNA, the CDR3 is TGCAGCGTCTTGACCGGGACAGGGGGTGAAAAACTGTTTTTT.

The J gene is TRBJ1-4, the V gene TRBV23-1; D ambiguous. TRBV23-1 is treated as an ORF (open reading frame) with a function not yet certain. This CDR3 is 13 amino acids long. Trimming cost V 3 bases and J 7 bases, with 9 bases left between them. CDR3 amino acids: CASSHPDREKLFF. The CDR3 DNA follows: TGCGCCAGCAGTCATCCGGACCGTGAAAAACTGTTTTTT.

This clone was seen a single time. V usage is TRBV20-1 and J usage is TRBJ2-1; D is ambiguous. Germline CDR1 and CDR2: DFQATT and SNEGSKA (reference sequence). This CDR3 contains 11 residues. V shed 6 bases and J shed 1 base, with 4 bases lying between them. The CDR3 DNA reads as TGCAGTGCCCTGTCCTACAATGAGCAGTTCTTC. It encodes CSALSYNEQFF.

The chain is built from TRBV19 and TRBJ1-1, with TRBD1 as a possible D gene (5 bases). The germline V gene encodes CDR1 LNHDA and CDR2 SQIVND (reference sequence). V dropped 9 bases and J dropped 4 bases, with 18 bases sitting between them. The CDR3 contains 14 residues. The CDR3 loop is CASRGGRIVTEAFF. The CDR3 nucleotides are TGTGCCAGCCGCGGGGGTAGGATAGTCACTGAAGCTTTCTTT.

The chain recombines TRBV27 with TRBJ1-1; D remains ambiguous. V gave up 3 bases and J gave up 14 bases, with 19 bases separating them. This CDR3 is built from 13 residues. From germline, CDR1 is MNHEY and CDR2 SMNVEV (reference sequence). This CDR3 is CASSFSGNTENFF. For the CDR3, the DNA is TGTGCCAGCAGTTTTTCGGGTAACACTGAAAACTTCTTT.

CDR3 region: CASSLGTSGRGWDEQFF. In nucleotides, the CDR3 is TGTGCCAGCAGCTTAGGGACTAGCGGGAGAGGTTGGGATGAGCAGTTCTTC. The V call is TRBV11-2, the J call TRBJ2-1; 13 positions match TRBD2. CDR3 length: 17 residues. CDR1 and CDR2 (germline): SGHAT, FQNNGV. Germline trimming cut 1 base from V and 8 bases from J; bases unmatched to any gene: 8.

This chain uses TRBV28 with TRBJ1-1, with D unclear. Germline V gene lookup returns CDR1 MDHEN and CDR2 SYDVKM. CDR3 length: 14 amino acids. Between the trimmed V and J ends, which lost 6 bases and 3 bases, there was a span of 14 bases. The CDR3 sequence: CASSPPPRHTEAFF. In nucleotides, the CDR3 is TGTGCCAGCAGCCCCCCTCCCAGGCACACTGAAGCTTTCTTT.

This clone is labeled medium-sized (0.01 to 0.1%). The chain uses TRBV5-4 and TRBJ1-1; D is undetermined. CDR1 is SGHNT, CDR2 YYREEE, per germline (reference sequence). The V and J ends lost 4 bases and 5 bases respectively, with 18 bases between them. This CDR3 is 15 amino acids long. CDR3 in amino acids: CASSRSHVSRTEAFF. The CDR3 coding sequence is TGTGCCAGCAGCCGCAGCCACGTAAGTAGGACTGAAGCTTTCTTT.

The chain combines TRBV7-2 with TRBJ1-2; maybe TRBD1 (5 bases). The CDR3 contains 15 residues. The germline gives CDR1 SGHTA, CDR2 FQGNSA. Trimming took off 5 bases at V and 0 bases at J, with 13 bases between the two ends. The CDR3 loop is CASSPRALSNYGYTF. The DNA for the CDR3 is TGTGCCAGCAGCCCCAGGGCGCTTTCTAACTATGGCTACACCTTC.

V gene TRBV6-1 combines with J gene TRBJ1-5; no firm D call. Trimming cost V 5 bases and J 4 bases, with 9 bases left between them. This CDR3 spans 13 amino acids. Germline lookup yields CDR1 MNHNS and CDR2 SASEGT. Here the CDR3 DNA reads TGTGCCAGCAGTTCACGGTCGAATCAGCCCCAGCATTTT. Amino acids: CASSSRSNQPQHF.

The chain combines TRBV7-8 with TRBJ2-3; TRBD2 matches 7 bases. There are 17 residues in the CDR3. V lost 5 bases to trimming and J lost 6 bases; unmatched junction nucleotides: 17. Per germline, CDR1 SGHVS and CDR2 FQNEAQ. CDR3 nucleotides: TGTGCCAGCAGCCCTGGGAAGCGGGGAGGCCCTAGGGATACGCAGTATTTT. Residues: CASSPGKRGGPRDTQYF.

The chain has TRBV11-2 and TRBJ1-3; D possibly corresponds to TRBD1 (5 bases). Germline V gene sequence: CDR1 SGHAT, CDR2 FQNNGV. The CDR3 is 13 residues long. V was cut by 3 bases and J by 4 bases, with 7 bases left in between. CDR3 DNA: TGTGCCAGCAGCTTTGACAGAGGAAACACCATATATTTT. Amino acid sequence: CASSFDRGNTIYF.

The gene calls are TRBV11-3 and TRBJ2-5; 9 bases are a match to TRBD2. V lost 4 bases to trimming and J lost 5 bases; unmatched junction nucleotides: 2. The CDR3 runs 13 residues. Germline assignment: CDR1 SGHNT and CDR2 YENEEA. DNA of the CDR3: TGTGCCAGCAGCTACACTAGCGGGGAGACCCAGTACTTC. It codes for CASSYTSGETQYF.

The V call is TRBV11-1, the J call TRBJ2-1; 7 nucleotides line up with TRBD2. The CDR3 length is 14 residues. Per germline, CDR1 SGHAT and CDR2 FQDESV (reference sequence). J lost 1 base, V lost 5 bases, and 2 bases had no gene match. The CDR3 spells CASSPSGSYNEQFF. In DNA form, the CDR3 reads TGTGCCAGCAGCCCTAGCGGTTCCTACAATGAGCAGTTCTTC.

The rearrangement links TRBV30 to TRBJ2-3; a possible D gene is TRBD2 (7 bases). Per germline, CDR1 GTSNPN and CDR2 SVGIG (reference sequence). Trimming removed 3 bases at V and 7 bases at J, with 17 bases between. This CDR3 spans 14 amino acids. CDR3 sequence reads: CAWREGGDRYTQYF. As DNA, the CDR3 is TGTGCCTGGAGGGAGGGGGGGGATAGATATACGCAGTATTTT.